The 27 T cell receptor beta chains presented below share a single source sample, sequenced in a study of control samples from healthy donors and cancer patients. The data were produced by immunoSEQ multiplex PCR, yet TCRdb's version contains in-frame clones alone and is incomplete. The sample holds about 40,000 clones; around nine tenths are singletons and the top ten take around 3.6%. The sequencing sample was made of blood. These receptors all stem from a woman in her fifties or sixties in good health.

The rearrangement links TRBV3-1 (or the pseudogene TRBV3-2) to TRBJ1-5; D unresolved. V was cut by 1 base and J by 6 bases, with 13 bases left in between. The CDR3 extends over 15 amino acids. Germline CDR1 LGHDT, CDR2 YNNKEL (reference sequence). The CDR3 loop reads CASSQGEGTGQPQHF. The CDR3 nucleotides are TGTGCCAGCAGCCAAGGGGAGGGTACGGGTCAGCCCCAGCATTTT.

This clone was counted once. The rearrangement uses TRBV19 and TRBJ2-2; 8 positions agree with TRBD2. The CDR3 consists of 15 residues. CDR1 LNHDA and CDR2 SQIVND come from the germline V gene (reference sequence). Unmatched junction bases numbered 5, after V lost 6 bases and J lost 2 bases. The CDR3 DNA is TGTGCCAGTAGGGGACTAGATTTTAACACCGGGGAGCTGTTTTTT. It codes for CASRGLDFNTGELFF.

The chain combines TRBV3-1 (or the pseudogene TRBV3-2) with TRBJ2-2; D is unclear. The V end was cut by 2 bases, the J end by 8 bases, with 6 bases between. The CDR3 covers 12 residues. The germline V gene encodes CDR1 LGHDT and CDR2 YNNKEL (reference sequence). In DNA, the CDR3 is TGTGCCAGCAGCCAACGGCCTGGGGAGCTGTTTTTT. It yields the protein CASSQRPGELFF.

V gene TRBV10-1 combines with J gene TRBJ1-4; a weak D match, TRBD1 (6 bases). From germline, CDR1 is WNHNN and CDR2 SYGVQD (reference sequence). CDR3 length: 14 residues. Trimming stripped 8 bases from V and 0 bases from J, with 10 bases between. The CDR3 DNA reads as TGCGCCAGCGTAAACAGGGCAACTAATGAAAAACTGTTTTTT. Its translation: CASVNRATNEKLFF.

This rearrangement joins TRBV30 to TRBJ1-2; 9 nucleotides agree with TRBD1. Germline values: CDR1 GTSNPN, CDR2 SVGIG (reference sequence). J was trimmed by 7 bases and V by 1 base; bases with no gene match: 7. The CDR3 spans 14 residues. The CDR3 DNA is TGTGCCTGGAGTGACGACAGGGGGGTGGTTGGCTACACCTTC. It is translated as CAWSDDRGVVGYTF. The full variable domain, completed using reference TRBV30 and TRBJ1-2, is SQTIHQWPATLVQPVGSPLSLECTVEGTSNPNLYWYRQAAGRGLQLLFYSVGIGQISSEVPQNLSASRPQDRQFILSSKKLLLSDSGFYLCAWSDDRGVVGYTFGSGTRLTVV.

CDR3 sequence reads: CASSVGAGGQVEQFF. DNA for the CDR3: TGTGCCAGCAGCGTAGGGGCGGGGGGGCAAGTTGAGCAGTTCTTC. This chain links TRBV9 with TRBJ2-1, with TRBD2 identical over 9 bases. The trim removed 0 bases at V and 9 bases at J, leaving 7 bases unmatched. This CDR3 region has 15 residues. Germline CDR1 SGDLS, CDR2 YYNGEE. Filled out from reference TRBV9 and TRBJ2-1, the complete variable domain reads DSGVTQTPKHLITATGQRVTLRCSPRSGDLSVYWYQQSLDQGLQFLIQYYNGEERAKGNILERFSAQQFPDLHSELNLSSLELGDSALYFCASSVGAGGQVEQFFGPGTRLTVL.

The chain recombines TRBV28 with TRBJ1-5; D is unresolved. Trimming cost V 2 bases and J 5 bases, with 13 bases left between them. This CDR3 is 15 amino acids long. Germline V gene lookup returns CDR1 MDHEN and CDR2 SYDVKM. The DNA of the CDR3 is TGTGCCAGCAGTTTAACGGAGACCTGGCATCAGCCCCAGCATTTT. Its translation: CASSLTETWHQPQHF. Full variable domain (rest looked up from reference TRBV28 and TRBJ1-5): DVKVTQSSRYLVKRTGEKVFLECVQDMDHENMFWYRQDPGLGLRLIYFSYDVKMKEKGDIPEGYSVSREKKERFSLILESASTNQTSMYLCASSLTETWHQPQHFGDGTRLSIL.

The chain has TRBV6-6 and TRBJ2-7, with D tentatively TRBD1 or TRBD2 (5 bases each). V shed 6 bases and J shed 2 bases, with 14 bases lying between them. From germline, CDR1 is MNHNY and CDR2 SVGAGI (reference sequence). This CDR3 region has 14 residues. CDR3 DNA sequence: TGTGCCAGCAGCCCCGGGACGGGACCCTACGAGCAGTACTTC. Amino acid sequence: CASSPGTGPYEQYF.

The chain links TRBV18 to TRBJ1-1, with 8 positions matching TRBD1. CDR1 KGHSH and CDR2 LQKENI come from the germline V gene. V lost 4 bases, J lost 1 base, and 2 bases stayed unmatched. The length of the CDR3 is 14 residues. CDR3 region: CASSRQGPNTEAFF. CDR3 bases: TGTGCCAGCTCACGACAGGGGCCGAACACTGAAGCTTTCTTT. Complete variable domain (other parts from reference TRBV18 and TRBJ1-1): NAGVMQNPRHLVRRRGQEARLRCSPMKGHSHVYWYRQLPEEGLKFMVYLQKENIIDESGMPKERFSAEFPKEGPSILRIQQVVRGDSAAYFCASSRQGPNTEAFFGQGTRLTVV.

The chain has TRBV27 and TRBJ1-2, with D possibly TRBD1 on 6 matching bases. CDR1 is MNHEY and CDR2 is SMNVEV in the germline V gene (reference sequence). V gave up 4 bases and J gave up 4 bases, with 19 bases separating them. CDR3 length: 16 amino acids. The CDR3 sequence is CASSSPSQGQFYGYTF. CDR3 nucleotides: TGTGCCAGCAGTTCCCCTTCTCAAGGACAGTTCTATGGCTACACCTTC.

The chain carries TRBV5-1 and TRBJ2-2; 8 bases map to TRBD2. The junction had 5 bases not matched to a gene; V was cut back by 5 bases and J by 2 bases. CDR1 is SGHRS, CDR2 YFSETQ, per germline. CDR3 size: 15 residues. DNA for the CDR3: TGCGCCAGCAGGGAAGCGGGGGCCAACACCGGGGAGCTGTTTTTT. Protein sequence: CASREAGANTGELFF.

The chain is built from TRBV28 and TRBJ2-5, with TRBD2 as a possible D gene (5 bases). V was pared by 2 bases and J by 4 bases, with 11 bases between. The CDR3 contains 14 residues. Germline V gene data show CDR1 as MDHEN and CDR2 as SYDVKM. CDR3 sequence reads: CASSLIGESETQYF. CDR3 DNA sequence: TGTGCCAGCAGTTTAATTGGGGAGTCAGAGACCCAGTACTTC.

This clone was detected a few times. The J gene is TRBJ2-1, the V gene TRBV7-3; 16 bases are a match to TRBD2. The length of the CDR3 is 16 residues. V lost 4 bases and J lost 4; bases outside the gene matches: 1. The V gene's germline CDR1 is SGHTA and CDR2 FQGTGA. For the CDR3, the DNA is TGTGCCAGCAGCTCGGGACTAGCGGGGGGGTACAATGAGCAGTTCTTC. Protein sequence: CASSSGLAGGYNEQFF.

The chain recombines TRBV18 with TRBJ1-2, with 12 nucleotides matching TRBD1. CDR3 length equals 18 residues. The germline gives CDR1 KGHSH, CDR2 LQKENI. The J segment lost 4 bases and the V segment lost 2 bases, leaving 11 bases of the junction unmatched. CDR3 protein: CASSPYLRDRGLSYGYTF. CDR3 coding DNA: TGTGCCAGCTCACCATACCTCCGGGACAGGGGGCTTTCCTATGGCTACACCTTC. Based on the CDR3 plus reference TRBV18 and TRBJ1-2, the full variable domain is NAGVMQNPRHLVRRRGQEARLRCSPMKGHSHVYWYRQLPEEGLKFMVYLQKENIIDESGMPKERFSAEFPKEGPSILRIQQVVRGDSAAYFCASSPYLRDRGLSYGYTFGSGTRLTVV.

J is TRBJ2-5 and V is TRBV20-1, with D unclear. Germline-derived CDR1 and CDR2 are DFQATT and SNEGSKA (reference sequence). The CDR3 loop spans 10 amino acids. V was shortened by 3 bases and J by 5 bases, with 4 bases between the two germline ends. The CDR3 DNA is TGCAGTGCTAGCGGGGAGACCCAGTACTTC. Its translation is CSASGETQYF.

This chain connects TRBV2 to TRBJ1-5, with D maybe TRBD1 (6 bases). Germline assignment: CDR1 SNHLY and CDR2 FYNNEI. Trimming removed 2 bases from V and 3 bases from J, with 14 bases in between. This CDR3 contains 16 residues. CDR3 in DNA: TGTGCCAGCAGTGAACAGGGGCTATCAATCAATCAGCCCCAGCATTTT. Residues: CASSEQGLSINQPQHF. The variable domain in full, completed from reference TRBV2 and TRBJ1-5, reads EPEVTQTPSHQVTQMGQEVILRCVPISNHLYFYWYRQILGQKVEFLVSFYNNEISEKSEIFDDQFSVERPDGSNFTLKIRSTKLEDSAMYFCASSEQGLSINQPQHFGDGTRLSIL.

The chain is built from TRBV7-9 and TRBJ2-1; possibly TRBD2 for D (6 bases). Germline V gene lookup returns CDR1 SEHNR and CDR2 FQNEAQ (reference sequence). V was cut by 3 bases and J by 5 bases, with 20 bases left in between. The CDR3 totals 17 residues. CDR3 in DNA: TGTGCCAGCAGCTTGCCTCCCGGGACTCCCGGGGACAATGAGCAGTTCTTC. Residues: CASSLPPGTPGDNEQFF. Based on the CDR3 plus reference TRBV7-9 and TRBJ2-1, the full variable domain is DTGVSQNPRHKITKRGQNVTFRCDPISEHNRLYWYRQTLGQGPEFLTYFQNEAQLEKSRLLSDRFSAERPKGSFSTLEIQRTEQGDSAMYLCASSLPPGTPGDNEQFFGPGTRLTVL.

The chain links TRBV5-1 to TRBJ1-1; no definite D call. V lost 4 bases to trimming and J lost 4 bases, with 17 bases between them. Germline CDR1 reads SGHRS; CDR2 reads YFSETQ. The CDR3 has 15 residues. As DNA, the CDR3 is TGCGCCAGCAGCATGTCCTCCCAGTTAAGCACTGAAGCTTTCTTT. Amino acids: CASSMSSQLSTEAFF.

The chain employs TRBV3-1 (or the pseudogene TRBV3-2) and TRBJ1-3; weak D call: TRBD1 (5 bases). The V and J ends lost 1 base and 0 bases respectively, with 7 bases between them. The CDR3 sequence is 15 residues long. Germline CDR1 and CDR2: LGHDT and YNNKEL (reference sequence). The CDR3 nucleotides are TGTGCCAGCAGCCAAGGGGGGAGCTCTGGAAACACCATATATTTT. Protein sequence: CASSQGGSSGNTIYF.

V usage is TRBV7-2 and J usage is TRBJ1-5; D is ambiguous. Germline assignment: CDR1 SGHTA and CDR2 FQGNSA. Deletions cut 9 bases from V and 0 bases from J, with 9 bases between. The CDR3 consists of 13 residues. The CDR3 bases are TGTGCCAGTAGGAGGGATAGCAATCAGCCCCAGCATTTT. It codes for CASRRDSNQPQHF.

The chain joins TRBV24-1 to TRBJ1-5; the D is unclear. With 5 bases removed from V and 5 bases from J, the gap between germline ends came to 18 bases. The CDR3 contains 16 residues. The germline V gene has CDR1 KGHDR and CDR2 SFDVKD. In DNA, the CDR3 is TGTGCCACCAGTGGTCCTCCGGGTCTTTACTATCAGCCCCAGCATTTT. Amino acids: CATSGPPGLYYQPQHF.

This chain connects TRBV5-6 to TRBJ2-7, with 10 nucleotides matching TRBD1. With 3 bases clipped from V and 5 bases from J, the junction kept 5 bases outside the gene matches. Per germline, CDR1 SGHDT and CDR2 YYEEEE. The CDR3 spans 14 residues. CDR3 DNA sequence: TGTGCCAGCAGCTGGGGACAGGGGAAGCACGAGCAGTACTTC. This encodes CASSWGQGKHEQYF.

This chain links TRBV6-2 or TRBV6-3 with TRBJ2-7; 13 positions match TRBD2. CDR1 and CDR2 (germline): MNHEY, SVGEGT. Trimming cost V 6 bases and J 2 bases; bases outside gene matches: 16. CDR3 size: 19 residues. The CDR3 loop reads CASSKPTWGLAGLTYEQYF. The CDR3 DNA reads as TGTGCCAGCAGCAAACCGACCTGGGGACTAGCGGGGTTGACCTACGAGCAGTACTTC.

V is TRBV14 and J is TRBJ1-2; D is possibly TRBD1 (5 bases). Trimming shortened V by 0 bases and J by 4 bases, and 6 bases separated the two germline ends. The germline gives CDR1 SGHDN, CDR2 FVKESK. The CDR3 loop spans 13 amino acids. Written as DNA, the CDR3 is TGTGCCAGCAGCCAAGATAGGGGCTATGGCTACACCTTC. Protein product: CASSQDRGYGYTF.

This clone has a single count. This chain uses TRBV7-6 with TRBJ1-3; D is undetermined. The CDR3 sequence is 17 residues long. Trimming took 2 bases from V and 2 from J, leaving 16 bases between them. Germline loops: CDR1 SGHVS, CDR2 FNYEAQ. Written as DNA, the CDR3 is TGTGCCAGCAGCTTAAGGTTGATGCAGGCGGCTGGAAACACCATATATTTT. This gives the protein CASSLRLMQAAGNTIYF.

The CDR3 DNA follows: TGTGCGAAAGGCCCGGACAGGGGGGATTATAGCAATCAGCCCCAGCATTTT. It specifies CAKGPDRGDYSNQPQHF. V usage is TRBV27 and J usage is TRBJ1-5, with TRBD1 matching over 10 bases. The CDR3 totals 17 residues. Germline V gene sequence: CDR1 MNHEY, CDR2 SMNVEV (reference sequence).

The chain carries TRBV2 and TRBJ1-5; no reliable D call. Germline CDR1 and CDR2: SNHLY and FYNNEI. The germline V and J ends were trimmed by 0 bases and 2 bases, with 14 bases remaining between them. This CDR3 is built from 17 residues. In DNA, the CDR3 is TGTGCCAGCAGTGAAGCGCTTGGCTTAATGGGCAATCAGCCCCAGCATTTT. Translating gives CASSEALGLMGNQPQHF.